The present entry profiles one T cell receptor (beta chain) with its context. The antigen remains undetermined. This sample is drawn from a study of OX40 agonist ivuxolimab in advanced cancers. Study-level points and caveats: Nonresponders, in some cases, also had low normalized T-cell clonal expansion. Which antigen the expanded peripheral T cells recognized is unknown.

Generated by immunoSEQ multiplex PCR, the TCRdb table keeps only in-frame clones and is missing some. This table holds some 50,000 clones, 87% found once. The germline CDR1 and CDR2 sequences are SGHRS and YFSETQ. Trimming took 4 bases from V and 10 from J; bases not matched to a gene: 7. The CDR3 has 13 residues. The chain links TRBV5-1 to TRBJ1-3; 8 nucleotides match TRBD1. Sequences were derived from CD4+ or CD8+ T cells sorted from blood, sampled in a trial of the OX40 agonist ivuxolimab. This TCR came from an adult with an advanced solid tumor such as melanoma, head and neck, liver or kidney cancer. CDR3 residues: CASSQDREGTIYF. The CDR3 nucleotides read TGCGCCAGCAGCCAGGACAGGGAAGGAACCATATATTTT.